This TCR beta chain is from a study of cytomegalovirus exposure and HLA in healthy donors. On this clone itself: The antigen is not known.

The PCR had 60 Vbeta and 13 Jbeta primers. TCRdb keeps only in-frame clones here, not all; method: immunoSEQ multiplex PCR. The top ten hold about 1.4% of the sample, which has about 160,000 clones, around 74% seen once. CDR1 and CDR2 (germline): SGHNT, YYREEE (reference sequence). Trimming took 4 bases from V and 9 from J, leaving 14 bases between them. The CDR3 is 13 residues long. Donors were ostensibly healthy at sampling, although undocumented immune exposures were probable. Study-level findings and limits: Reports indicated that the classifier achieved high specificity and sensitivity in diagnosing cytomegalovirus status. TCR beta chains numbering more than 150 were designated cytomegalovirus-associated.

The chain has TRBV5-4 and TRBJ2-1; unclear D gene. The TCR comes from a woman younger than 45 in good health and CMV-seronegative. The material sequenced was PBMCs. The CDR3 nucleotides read TGTGCCAGCAGCCTGGATCTACCGGTTGAGCAGTTCTTC. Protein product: CASSLDLPVEQFF.